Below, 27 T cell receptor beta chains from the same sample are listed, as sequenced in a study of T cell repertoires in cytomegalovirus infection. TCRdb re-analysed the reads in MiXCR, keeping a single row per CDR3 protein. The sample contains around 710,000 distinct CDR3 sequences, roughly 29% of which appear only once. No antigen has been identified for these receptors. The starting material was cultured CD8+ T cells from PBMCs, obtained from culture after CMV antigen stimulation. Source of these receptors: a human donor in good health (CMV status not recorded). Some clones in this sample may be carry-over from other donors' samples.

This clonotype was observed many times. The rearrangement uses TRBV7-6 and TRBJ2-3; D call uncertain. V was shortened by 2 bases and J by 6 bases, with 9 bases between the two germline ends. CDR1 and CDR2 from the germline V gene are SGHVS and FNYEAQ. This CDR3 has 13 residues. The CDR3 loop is CASSLKRRDTQYF. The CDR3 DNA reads TGTGCCAGCAGCTTAAAACGACGGGATACGCAGTATTTT.

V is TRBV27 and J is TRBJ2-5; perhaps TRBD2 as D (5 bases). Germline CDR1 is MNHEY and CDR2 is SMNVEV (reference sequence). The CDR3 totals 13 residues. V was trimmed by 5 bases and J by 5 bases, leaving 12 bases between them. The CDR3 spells CASSRRASETQYF. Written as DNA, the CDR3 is TGTGCCAGCAGTCGGCGGGCTTCGGAGACCCAGTACTTC.

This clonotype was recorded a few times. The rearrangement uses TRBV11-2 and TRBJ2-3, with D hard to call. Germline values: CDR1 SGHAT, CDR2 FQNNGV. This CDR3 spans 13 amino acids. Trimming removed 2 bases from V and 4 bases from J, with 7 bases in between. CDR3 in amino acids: CASSLRVADTQYF. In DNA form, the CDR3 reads TGTGCCAGCAGCTTAAGGGTTGCAGATACGCAGTATTTT. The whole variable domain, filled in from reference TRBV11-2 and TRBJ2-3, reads EAGVAQSPRYKIIEKRQSVAFWCNPISGHATLYWYQQILGQGPKLLIQFQNNGVVDDSQLPKDRFSAERLKGVDSTLKIQPAKLEDSAVYLCASSLRVADTQYFGPGTRLTVL.

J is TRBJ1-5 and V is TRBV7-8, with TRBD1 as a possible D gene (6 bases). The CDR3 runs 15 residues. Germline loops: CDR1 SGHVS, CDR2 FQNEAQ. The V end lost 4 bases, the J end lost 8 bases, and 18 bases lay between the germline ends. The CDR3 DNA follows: TGTGCCAGCAGCTATGCTTGGGGAGAGGGGGAGCCCCAGCATTTT. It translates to CASSYAWGEGEPQHF.

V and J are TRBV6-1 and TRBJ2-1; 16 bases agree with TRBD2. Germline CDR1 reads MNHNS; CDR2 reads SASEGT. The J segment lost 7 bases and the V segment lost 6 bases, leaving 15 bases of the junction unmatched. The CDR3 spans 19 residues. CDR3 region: CASRSAPGLAGGPRNEQFF. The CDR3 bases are TGTGCCAGCAGATCAGCCCCGGGACTAGCGGGGGGGCCACGGAATGAGCAGTTCTTC.

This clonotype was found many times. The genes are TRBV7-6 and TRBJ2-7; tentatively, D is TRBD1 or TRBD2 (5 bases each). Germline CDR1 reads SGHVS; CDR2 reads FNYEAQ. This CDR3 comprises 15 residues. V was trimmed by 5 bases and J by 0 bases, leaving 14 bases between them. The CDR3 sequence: CASSARDGSSYEQYF. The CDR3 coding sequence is TGTGCCAGCAGCGCCCGGGACGGTAGCTCCTACGAGCAGTACTTC.

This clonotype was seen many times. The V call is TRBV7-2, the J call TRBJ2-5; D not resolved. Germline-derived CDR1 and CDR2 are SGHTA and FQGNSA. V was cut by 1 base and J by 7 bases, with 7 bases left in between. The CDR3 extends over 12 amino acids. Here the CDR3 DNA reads TGTGCCAGCAGCTTAGTTGGAGCGACCCAGTACTTC. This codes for CASSLVGATQYF.

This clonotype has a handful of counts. Here the CDR3 reads CASSLDLRGNQPQHF. CDR3 DNA sequence: TGTGCCAGCAGCTTAGATTTGAGGGGCAATCAGCCCCAGCATTTT. V and J are TRBV7-8 and TRBJ1-5; no firm D call. There are 15 residues in the CDR3. Trimming shortened V by 1 base and J by 2 bases, and 9 bases separated the two germline ends. From germline, CDR1 is SGHVS and CDR2 FQNEAQ.

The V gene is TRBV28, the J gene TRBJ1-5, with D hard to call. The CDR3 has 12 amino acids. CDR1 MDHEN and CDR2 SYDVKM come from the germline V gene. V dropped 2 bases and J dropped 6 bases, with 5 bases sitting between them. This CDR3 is CASSLRFQPQHF. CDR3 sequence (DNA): TGTGCCAGCAGTTTAAGGTTTCAGCCCCAGCATTTT.

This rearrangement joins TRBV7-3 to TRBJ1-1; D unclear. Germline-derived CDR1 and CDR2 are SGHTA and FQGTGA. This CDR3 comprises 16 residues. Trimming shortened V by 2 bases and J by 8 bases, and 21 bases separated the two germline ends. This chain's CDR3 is CASSLALARGEEEAFF. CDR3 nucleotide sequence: TGTGCCAGCAGCTTAGCCCTCGCACGTGGAGAAGAGGAAGCTTTCTTT.

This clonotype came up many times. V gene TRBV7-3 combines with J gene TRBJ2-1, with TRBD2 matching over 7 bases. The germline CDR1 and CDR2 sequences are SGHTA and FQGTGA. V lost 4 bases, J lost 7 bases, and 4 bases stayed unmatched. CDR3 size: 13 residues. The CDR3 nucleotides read TGTGCCAGCAGCTCCTGGGGGGGAAATGAGCAGTTCTTC. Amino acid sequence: CASSSWGGNEQFF.

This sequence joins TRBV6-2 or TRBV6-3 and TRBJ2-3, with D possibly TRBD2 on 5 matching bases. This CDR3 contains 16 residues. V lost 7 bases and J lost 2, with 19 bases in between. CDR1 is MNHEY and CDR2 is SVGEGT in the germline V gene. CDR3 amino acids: CASTDRPSGVTDTQYF. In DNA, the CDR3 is TGTGCCAGCACCGATAGGCCCTCCGGGGTCACAGATACGCAGTATTTT.

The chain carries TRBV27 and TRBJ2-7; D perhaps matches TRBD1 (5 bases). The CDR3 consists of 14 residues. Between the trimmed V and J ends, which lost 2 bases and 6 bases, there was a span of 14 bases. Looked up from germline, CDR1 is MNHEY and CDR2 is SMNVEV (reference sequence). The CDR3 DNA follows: TGTGCCAGCAGTTTACTAGGCCAGGGTCGCGAGCAGTACTTC. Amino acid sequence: CASSLLGQGREQYF.

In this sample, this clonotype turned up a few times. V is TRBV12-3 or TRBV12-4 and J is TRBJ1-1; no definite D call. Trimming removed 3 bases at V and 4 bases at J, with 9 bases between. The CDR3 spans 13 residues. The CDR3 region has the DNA TGTGCCAGCAGTTTTCGGGTTATCACTGAAGCTTTCTTT. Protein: CASSFRVITEAFF.

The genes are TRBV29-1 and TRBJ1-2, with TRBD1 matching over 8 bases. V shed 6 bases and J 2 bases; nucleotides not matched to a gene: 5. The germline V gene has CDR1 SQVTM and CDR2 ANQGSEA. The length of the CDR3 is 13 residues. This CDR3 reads CSVEDRDNYGYTF. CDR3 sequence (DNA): TGCAGCGTGGAGGACAGGGACAACTATGGCTACACCTTC.

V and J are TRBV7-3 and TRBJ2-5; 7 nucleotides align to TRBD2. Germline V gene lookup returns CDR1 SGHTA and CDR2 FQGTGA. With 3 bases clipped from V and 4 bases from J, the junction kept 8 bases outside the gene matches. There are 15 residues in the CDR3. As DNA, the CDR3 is TGTGCCAGCAGCTTTCTGGGGGGGGATGGAGAGACCCAGTACTTC. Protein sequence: CASSFLGGDGETQYF.

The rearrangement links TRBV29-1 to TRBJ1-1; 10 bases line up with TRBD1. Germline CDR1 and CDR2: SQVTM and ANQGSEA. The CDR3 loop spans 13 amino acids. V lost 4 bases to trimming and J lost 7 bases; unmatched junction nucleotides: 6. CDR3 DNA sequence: TGCAGCGTTGTGGACAGGGGGGAGGTTGAAGCTTTCTTT. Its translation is CSVVDRGEVEAFF.

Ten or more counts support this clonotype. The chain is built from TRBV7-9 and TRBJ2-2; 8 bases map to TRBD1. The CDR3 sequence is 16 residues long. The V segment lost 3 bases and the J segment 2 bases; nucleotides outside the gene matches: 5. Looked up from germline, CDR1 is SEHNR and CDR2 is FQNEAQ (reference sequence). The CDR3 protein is CASSFATGGNTGELFF. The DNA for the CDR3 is TGTGCCAGCAGCTTTGCTACAGGGGGTAACACCGGGGAGCTGTTTTTT.

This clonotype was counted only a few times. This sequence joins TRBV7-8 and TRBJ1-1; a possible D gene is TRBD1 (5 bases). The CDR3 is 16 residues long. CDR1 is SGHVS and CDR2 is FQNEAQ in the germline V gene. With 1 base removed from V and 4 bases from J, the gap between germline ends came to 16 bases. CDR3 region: CASSLVRRGLGTEAFF. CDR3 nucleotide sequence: TGTGCCAGCAGCTTAGTTCGGCGGGGCTTGGGCACTGAAGCTTTCTTT.

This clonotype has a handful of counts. The DNA of the CDR3 is TGTGCCATCAGGACGGGGGAGTACGAGCAGTACTTC. Translating gives CAIRTGEYEQYF. The rearrangement uses TRBV10-3 and TRBJ2-7, with D possibly TRBD2 on 6 matching bases. This CDR3 is built from 12 residues. V lost 6 bases, J lost 4 bases, and 10 bases lay in between. Per the germline V gene, CDR1 is ENHRY and CDR2 is SYGVKD.

The CDR3 bases are TGTGCCATCAGTGAGTTTTTCAGGGAGAGCAATCAGCCCCAGCATTTT. Its protein product is CAISEFFRESNQPQHF. This rearrangement joins TRBV10-3 to TRBJ1-5, with D maybe TRBD1 (5 bases). The CDR3 covers 16 residues. Per the germline V gene, CDR1 is ENHRY and CDR2 is SYGVKD. Trimming took 1 base from V and 1 from J, leaving 11 bases between them.

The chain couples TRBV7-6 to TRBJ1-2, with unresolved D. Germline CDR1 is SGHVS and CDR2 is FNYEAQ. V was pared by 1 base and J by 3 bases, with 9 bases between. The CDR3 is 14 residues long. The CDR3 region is CASSLGGTDYGYTF. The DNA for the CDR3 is TGTGCCAGCAGCTTAGGCGGCACCGACTATGGCTACACCTTC.

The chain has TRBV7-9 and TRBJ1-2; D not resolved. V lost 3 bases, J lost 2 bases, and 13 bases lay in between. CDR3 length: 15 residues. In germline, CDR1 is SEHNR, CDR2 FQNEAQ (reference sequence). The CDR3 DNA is TGTGCCAGCAGCTTGTGGAGACGAGAAAACTATGGCTACACCTTC. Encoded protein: CASSLWRRENYGYTF. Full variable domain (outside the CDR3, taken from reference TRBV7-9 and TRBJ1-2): DTGVSQNPRHKITKRGQNVTFRCDPISEHNRLYWYRQTLGQGPEFLTYFQNEAQLEKSRLLSDRFSAERPKGSFSTLEIQRTEQGDSAMYLCASSLWRRENYGYTFGSGTRLTVV.

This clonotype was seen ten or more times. CDR3 DNA sequence: TGTGCCAGCAGCTTAGTTTGGGGCCCTAGAAATGAGCAGTTCTTC. As protein: CASSLVWGPRNEQFF. The chain joins TRBV7-6 to TRBJ2-1, with TRBD1 as a possible D gene (5 bases). The V end was cut by 1 base, the J end by 7 bases, with 14 bases between. Looked up from germline, CDR1 is SGHVS and CDR2 is FNYEAQ. The CDR3 extends over 15 amino acids.

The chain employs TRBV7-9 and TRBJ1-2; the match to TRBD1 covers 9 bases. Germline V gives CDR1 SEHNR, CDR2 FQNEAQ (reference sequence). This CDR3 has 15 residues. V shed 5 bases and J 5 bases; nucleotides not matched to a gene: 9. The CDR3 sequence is CASSDRDRVGYGYTF. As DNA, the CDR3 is TGTGCCAGCAGCGACCGGGACAGGGTGGGGTATGGCTACACCTTC. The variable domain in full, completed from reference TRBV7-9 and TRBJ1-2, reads DTGVSQNPRHKITKRGQNVTFRCDPISEHNRLYWYRQTLGQGPEFLTYFQNEAQLEKSRLLSDRFSAERPKGSFSTLEIQRTEQGDSAMYLCASSDRDRVGYGYTFGSGTRLTVV.

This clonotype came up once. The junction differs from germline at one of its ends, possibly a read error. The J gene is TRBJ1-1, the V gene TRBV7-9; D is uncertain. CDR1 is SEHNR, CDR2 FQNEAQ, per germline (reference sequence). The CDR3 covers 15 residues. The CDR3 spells CVSSRWEGMDTEAFF. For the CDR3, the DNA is TGTGTCAGCAGCCGCTGGGAGGGTATGGACACTGAAGCTTTCTTT.

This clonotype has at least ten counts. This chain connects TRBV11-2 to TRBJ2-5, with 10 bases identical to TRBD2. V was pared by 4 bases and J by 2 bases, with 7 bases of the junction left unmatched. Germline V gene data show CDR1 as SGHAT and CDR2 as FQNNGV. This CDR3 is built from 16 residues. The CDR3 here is CASSSVTLAGQETQYF. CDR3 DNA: TGTGCCAGCAGCTCCGTGACACTAGCGGGACAAGAGACCCAGTACTTC. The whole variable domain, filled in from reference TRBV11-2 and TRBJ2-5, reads EAGVAQSPRYKIIEKRQSVAFWCNPISGHATLYWYQQILGQGPKLLIQFQNNGVVDDSQLPKDRFSAERLKGVDSTLKIQPAKLEDSAVYLCASSSVTLAGQETQYFGPGTRLLVL.